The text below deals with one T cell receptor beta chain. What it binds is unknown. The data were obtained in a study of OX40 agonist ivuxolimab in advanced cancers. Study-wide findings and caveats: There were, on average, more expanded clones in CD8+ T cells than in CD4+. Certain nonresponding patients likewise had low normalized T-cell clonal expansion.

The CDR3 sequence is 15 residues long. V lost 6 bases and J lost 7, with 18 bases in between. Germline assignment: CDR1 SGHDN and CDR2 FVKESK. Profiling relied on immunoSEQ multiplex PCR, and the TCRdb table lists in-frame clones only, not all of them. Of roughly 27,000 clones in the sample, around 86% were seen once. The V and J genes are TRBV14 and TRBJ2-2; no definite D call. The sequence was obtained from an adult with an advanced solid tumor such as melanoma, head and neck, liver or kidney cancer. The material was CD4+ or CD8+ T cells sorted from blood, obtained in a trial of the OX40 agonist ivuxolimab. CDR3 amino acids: CASSLIGSLNGELFF. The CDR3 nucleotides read TGTGCCAGCAGTCTAATCGGCAGCCTGAACGGGGAGCTGTTTTTT.